This is a list of T cell receptor beta chains from one sample in a study of CD8 T cells in Susac syndrome. TCRdb re-called the immunoSEQ multiplex PCR reads with MiXCR, one entry per CDR3 protein. The sample includes about 71,000 distinct CDR3 sequences, around 96% of them seen just once. Material for sequencing was CD4+ T cells from PBMCs. Receptors were obtained from a human donor with multiple sclerosis. CDR3s include the opening cysteine and the closing phenylalanine or tryptophan. Fields, in order: V gene, clone size, D gene, J gene, CDR3 protein, CDR3 DNA. D genes are given only for firm matches. Clone size is not always given. Where it is, it says once, few, many or a class for expanded clones.

>TRBV4-2|.|.|TRBJ2-3
CASSQEGRDSSTDTQYF
TGTGCCAGCAGCCAAGAAGGGCGGGACTCTTCCACAGATACGCAGTATTTT
>TRBV4-1|.|.|TRBJ2-5
CASSQEGQKETQYF
TGCGCCAGCAGCCAGGAAGGACAGAAAGAGACCCAGTACTTC
>TRBV10-3|.|.|TRBJ1-3
CAIRDTSGNTIYF
TGTGCCATCAGGGACACCTCTGGAAACACCATATATTTT
>TRBV6-1|.|.|TRBJ2-7
CASSEASGRSNGQQYF
TGTGCCAGCAGTGAAGCAAGCGGACGGAGCAATGGCCAGCAGTACTTC
>TRBV6-1|.|TRBD2|TRBJ2-5
CASSATSGGRQETQYF
TGTGCCAGCAGCGCTACTAGCGGGGGTCGGCAAGAGACCCAGTACTTC
>TRBV2|.|.|TRBJ2-5
CARGDVKETQYF
TGTGCCAGGGGGGACGTGAAAGAGACCCAGTACTTC
>TRBV30|.|.|TRBJ2-1
CAWSVKVSPNEQFF
TGTGCCTGGAGTGTAAAAGTGTCTCCCAATGAGCAGTTCTTC
>TRBV19|.|.|TRBJ2-7
CASTLHGGEQYF
TGTGCCAGTACCCTCCATGGGGGCGAGCAGTACTTC
>TRBV11-3|.|TRBD2|TRBJ2-3
CASSRGAGGPDTQYF
TGTGCCAGCAGCCGGGGGGCGGGGGGCCCGGATACGCAGTATTTT
>TRBV20-1|.|.|TRBJ2-5
CSARVEVGVETQYF
TGCAGTGCTAGGGTTGAAGTGGGGGTAGAGACCCAGTACTTC
>TRBV5-4|.|TRBD1|TRBJ1-1
CASSSTGGAGTEAFF
TGTGCCAGCAGCTCCACAGGGGGCGCGGGCACTGAAGCTTTCTTT
>TRBV25-1|once|TRBD2|TRBJ2-5
CASSAHGRETQYF
TGTGCCAGCAGTGCCCACGGGAGGGAGACCCAGTACTTC
>TRBV9|once|TRBD1|TRBJ2-7
CASSAGTGAAYEQYF
TGTGCCAGCAGCGCTGGGACAGGGGCGGCCTACGAGCAGTACTTC
>TRBV5-1|once|TRBD2|TRBJ2-1
CASGTGGSGGRSEQFF
TGCGCCAGCGGGACTGGGGGGAGCGGGGGCCGGAGTGAGCAGTTCTTC
>TRBV7-9|.|TRBD2|TRBJ2-5
CASSPRGVSYQETQYF
TGTGCCAGCAGCCCCCGGGGGGTTTCGTACCAAGAGACCCAGTACTTC
>TRBV3-1|.|.|TRBJ1-1
CASSIGQFEAFF
TGTGCCAGCAGCATCGGACAGTTTGAAGCTTTCTTT
>TRBV12-3/TRBV12-4|.|.|TRBJ1-1
CASSPLRKGTEAFF
TGTGCCAGCAGTCCGCTCCGGAAGGGCACTGAAGCTTTCTTT
>TRBV6-1|.|.|TRBJ2-3
CASSVSRGVSTDTQYF
TGTGCCAGCAGTGTATCCCGCGGAGTAAGCACAGATACGCAGTATTTT
>TRBV25-1|.|.|TRBJ2-5
CASSLTRDSYQETQYF
TGTGCCAGCAGTCTCACTCGGGACTCGTACCAAGAGACCCAGTACTTC
>TRBV7-7|.|TRBD1|TRBJ1-6
CASSQDRGRNNSPLHF
TGTGCTAGCAGTCAGGACAGGGGGCGAAATAATTCACCCCTCCACTTT
>TRBV4-1|.|TRBD1|TRBJ2-7
CASSRLTGADEQYF
TGCGCCAGCAGCCGCTTGACAGGGGCAGACGAGCAGTACTTC
>TRBV7-9|.|TRBD1|TRBJ1-2
CASSLVGQGEPWGYTF
TGTGCCAGCAGCTTAGTGGGACAGGGGGAACCGTGGGGCTACACCTTC
>TRBV28|.|.|TRBJ2-7
CASRVAGGFRHEQYF
TGTGCCAGCAGGGTCGCCGGGGGCTTTAGGCACGAGCAGTACTTC
>TRBV15|.|.|TRBJ1-4
CATSTHSTGTNEKLFF
TGTGCCACCAGCACCCATTCGACGGGAACTAATGAAAAACTGTTTTTT
>TRBV20-1|.|TRBD2|TRBJ2-3
CSARIAGGFTDTQYF
TGCAGTGCTAGAATAGCGGGGGGGTTCACAGATACGCAGTATTTT
>TRBV4-3|.|TRBD1|TRBJ2-2
CASSQGQGEDAGELFF
TGCGCCAGCAGCCAAGGACAGGGGGAGGACGCCGGGGAGCTGTTTTTT
>TRBV5-6|.|.|TRBJ1-3
CASRRGNSGNTIYF
TGTGCCAGCAGGCGTGGGAACTCTGGAAACACCATATATTTT
>TRBV5-1|once|.|TRBJ1-5
CASSLAGNSNQPQHF
TGCGCCAGCAGCTTGGCCGGGAATAGCAATCAGCCCCAGCATTTT
>TRBV7-2|once|.|TRBJ1-5
CASSPLGGIQTNQPQHF
TGTGCCAGCAGTCCTCTAGGGGGAATCCAAACCAATCAGCCCCAGCATTTT
>TRBV7-8|.|TRBD2|TRBJ2-1
CASSRLAGGVNEQFF
TGTGCCAGCAGCCGACTAGCGGGGGGAGTCAATGAGCAGTTCTTC
>TRBV5-4|.|TRBD2|TRBJ2-1
CASRVGTSSYNEQFF
TGTGCCAGCAGGGTTGGGACTAGCTCCTACAATGAGCAGTTCTTC
>TRBV7-9|.|TRBD2|TRBJ2-1
CASSLMWRGDNEQFF
TGTGCCAGCAGCTTAATGTGGCGGGGGGACAATGAGCAGTTCTTC
>TRBV29-1|.|TRBD1|TRBJ1-1
CSGGQGTEAFF
TGCAGCGGCGGACAGGGGACTGAAGCTTTCTTT
>TRBV30|.|TRBD1|TRBJ2-1
CACARGKTGNEQFF
TGTGCCTGTGCTCGTGGTAAGACAGGGAATGAGCAGTTCTTC
>TRBV4-2|.|TRBD2|TRBJ2-3
CASSQEPGLAGFTDTQYF
TGTGCCAGCAGCCAGGAACCGGGACTAGCGGGCTTCACAGATACGCAGTATTTT
>TRBV6-2/TRBV6-3|.|.|TRBJ2-3
CASSYAGPTQYF
TGTGCCAGCAGTTATGCCGGACCCACGCAGTATTTT